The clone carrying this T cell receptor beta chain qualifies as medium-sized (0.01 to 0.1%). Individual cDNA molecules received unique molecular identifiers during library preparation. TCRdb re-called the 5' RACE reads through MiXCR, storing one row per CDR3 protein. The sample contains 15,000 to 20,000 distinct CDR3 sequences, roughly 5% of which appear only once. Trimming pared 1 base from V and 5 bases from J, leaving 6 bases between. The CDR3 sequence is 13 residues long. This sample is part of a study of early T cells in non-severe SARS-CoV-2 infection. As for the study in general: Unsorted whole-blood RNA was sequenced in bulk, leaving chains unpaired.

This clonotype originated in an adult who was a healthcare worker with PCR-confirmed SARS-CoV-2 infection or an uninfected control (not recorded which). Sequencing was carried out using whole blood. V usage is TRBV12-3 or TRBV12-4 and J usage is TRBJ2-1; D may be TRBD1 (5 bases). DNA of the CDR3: TGTGCCAGCAGTTTAGAACAGGACAATGAGCAGTTCTTC. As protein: CASSLEQDNEQFF.